The sequence of this T cell receptor (beta chain) was determined in a study of blood T cell repertoires in COVID-19. Overall study: T cells, B-cell-depleted T cells, or PBMCs provided the cDNA or gDNA that served as material.

This CDR3 comprises 14 residues. Looked up from germline, CDR1 is SGHDT and CDR2 is YYEEEE. The V end lost 0 bases, the J end lost 10 bases, and 11 bases lay between the germline ends. Under the authors' procedure: Quantification of nucleated cells was approximated via reference gene primer amplification. The assay was immunoSEQ multiplex PCR, and TCRdb's table has in-frame clones only and misses some. V and J calls and clone size come straight from that table; D and trimming were deduced from the DNA. The sample lists about 320,000 clones, over 70% occurring once. Assignments of participants to cohorts depended upon their own reported clinical history.

Sequencing was performed on PBMCs or T cells enriched from blood (not recorded which). The TCR originated in a man younger than 40 who had recovered from COVID-19. V usage is TRBV5-6 and J usage is TRBJ1-6; D is unresolved. CDR3 bases: TGTGCCAGCAGCTTGGAAGGAGTACGGTCACCCCTCCACTTT. Protein: CASSLEGVRSPLHF.